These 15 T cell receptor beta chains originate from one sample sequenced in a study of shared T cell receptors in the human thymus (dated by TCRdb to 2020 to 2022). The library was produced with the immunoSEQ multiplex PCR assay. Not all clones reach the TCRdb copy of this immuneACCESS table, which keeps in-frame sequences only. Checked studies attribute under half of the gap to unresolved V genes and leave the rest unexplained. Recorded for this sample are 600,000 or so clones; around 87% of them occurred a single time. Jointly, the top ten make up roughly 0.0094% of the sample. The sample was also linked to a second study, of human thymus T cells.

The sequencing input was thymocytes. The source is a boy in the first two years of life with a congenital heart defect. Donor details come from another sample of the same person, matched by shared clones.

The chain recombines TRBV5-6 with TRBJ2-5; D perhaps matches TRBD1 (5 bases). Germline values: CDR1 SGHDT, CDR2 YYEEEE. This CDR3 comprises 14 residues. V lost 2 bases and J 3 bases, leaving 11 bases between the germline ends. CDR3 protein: CASSFPREKETQYF. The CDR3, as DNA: TGTGCCAGCAGCTTTCCCAGGGAAAAAGAGACCCAGTACTTC.

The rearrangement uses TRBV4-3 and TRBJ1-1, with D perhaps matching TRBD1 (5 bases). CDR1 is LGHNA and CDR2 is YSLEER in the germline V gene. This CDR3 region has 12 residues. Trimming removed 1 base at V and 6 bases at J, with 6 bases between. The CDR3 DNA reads TGCGCCAGCAGCCAAGGGGGGGCTGAAGCTTTCTTT. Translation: CASSQGGAEAFF.

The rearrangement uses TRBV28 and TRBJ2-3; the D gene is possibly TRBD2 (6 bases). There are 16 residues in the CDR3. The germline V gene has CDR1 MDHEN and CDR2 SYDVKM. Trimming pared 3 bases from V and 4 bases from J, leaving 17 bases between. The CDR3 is CASSFPRLEAADTQYF. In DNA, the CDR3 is TGTGCCAGCAGTTTCCCCAGACTAGAAGCCGCAGATACGCAGTATTTT.

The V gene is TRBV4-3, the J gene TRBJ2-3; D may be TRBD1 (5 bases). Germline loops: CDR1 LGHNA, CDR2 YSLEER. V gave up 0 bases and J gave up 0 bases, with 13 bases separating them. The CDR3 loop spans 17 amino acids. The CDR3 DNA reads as TGCGCCAGCAGCCAAGATAAGGGCCAGGGAAGCACAGATACGCAGTATTTT. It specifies CASSQDKGQGSTDTQYF.

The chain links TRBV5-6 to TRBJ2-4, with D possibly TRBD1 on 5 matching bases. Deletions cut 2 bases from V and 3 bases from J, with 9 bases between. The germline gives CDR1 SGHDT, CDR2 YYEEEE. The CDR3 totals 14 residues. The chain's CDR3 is CASSFVGHKNIQYF. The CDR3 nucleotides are TGTGCCAGCAGCTTCGTGGGGCACAAAAACATTCAGTACTTC.

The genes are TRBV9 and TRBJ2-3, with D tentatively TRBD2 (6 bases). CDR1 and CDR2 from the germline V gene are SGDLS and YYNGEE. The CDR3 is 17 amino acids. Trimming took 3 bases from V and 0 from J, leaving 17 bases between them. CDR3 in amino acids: CASSAAASVSSTDTQYF. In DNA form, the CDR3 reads TGTGCCAGCAGCGCGGCCGCTAGCGTCTCCAGCACAGATACGCAGTATTTT.

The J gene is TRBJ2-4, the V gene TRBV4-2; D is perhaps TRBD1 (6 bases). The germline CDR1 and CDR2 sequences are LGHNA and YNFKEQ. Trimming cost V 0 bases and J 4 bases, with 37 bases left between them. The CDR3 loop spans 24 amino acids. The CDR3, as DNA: TGTGCCAGCAGCCAAGAAGGAAGAGGGGGTCGGCCCCCGGCAGCCTTCCACCAAAAAAACATTCAGTACTTC. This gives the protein CASSQEGRGGRPPAAFHQKNIQYF.

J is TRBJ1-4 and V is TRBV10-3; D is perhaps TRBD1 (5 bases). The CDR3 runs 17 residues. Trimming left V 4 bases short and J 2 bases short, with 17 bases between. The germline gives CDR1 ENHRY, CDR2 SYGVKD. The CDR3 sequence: CAISAYDGGPTNEKLFF. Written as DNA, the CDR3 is TGTGCCATCAGTGCTTATGACGGGGGACCGACTAATGAAAAACTGTTTTTT.

As DNA, the CDR3 is TGTGCCAGCAGTTCAAGTTGTTCGGGACAGGGCTGTCTCAATGAGCAGTTCTTC. The encoded protein is CASSSSCSGQGCLNEQFF. The V gene is TRBV27, the J gene TRBJ2-1, with 9 bases aligning to TRBD1. J gave up 6 bases and V 4 bases, and 16 bases lay outside the gene matches. Per germline, CDR1 MNHEY and CDR2 SMNVEV (reference sequence). There are 18 residues in the CDR3.

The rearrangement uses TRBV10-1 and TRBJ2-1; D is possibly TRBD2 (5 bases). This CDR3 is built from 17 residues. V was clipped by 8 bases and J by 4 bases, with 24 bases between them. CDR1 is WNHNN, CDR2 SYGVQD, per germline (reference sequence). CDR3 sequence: CASPFSLARRHYNEQFF. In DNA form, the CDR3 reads TGCGCCAGCCCTTTTTCCCTAGCCCGCCGTCATTACAATGAGCAGTTCTTC.

The CDR3 nucleotides read TGCGCCAGCAGCTTCCACGAGGGCATCGAATCAGGACTTGGTGAAGCTTTCTTT. Translating gives CASSFHEGIESGLGEAFF. This sequence joins TRBV5-1 and TRBJ1-1; no clear D. V was clipped by 2 bases and J by 7 bases, with 27 bases between them. The CDR3 extends over 18 amino acids. Looked up from germline, CDR1 is SGHRS and CDR2 is YFSETQ.

CDR3 sequence: CASSFPGGEQFF. The CDR3 DNA reads TGTGCCAGCAGTTTCCCGGGAGGTGAGCAGTTCTTC. J is TRBJ2-1 and V is TRBV27, with 7 bases identical to TRBD2. The CDR3 has 12 amino acids. Germline V gene sequence: CDR1 MNHEY, CDR2 SMNVEV (reference sequence). Losses at the gene ends were 3 bases for V and 9 bases for J; bases not matched to a gene: 2.

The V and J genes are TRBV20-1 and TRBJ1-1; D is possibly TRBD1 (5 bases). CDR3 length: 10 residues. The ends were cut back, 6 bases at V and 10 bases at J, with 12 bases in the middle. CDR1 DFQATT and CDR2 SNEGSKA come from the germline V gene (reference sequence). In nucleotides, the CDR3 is TGCAGTGCGACGACAGAGGTAGCTTTCTTT. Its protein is CSATTEVAFF.

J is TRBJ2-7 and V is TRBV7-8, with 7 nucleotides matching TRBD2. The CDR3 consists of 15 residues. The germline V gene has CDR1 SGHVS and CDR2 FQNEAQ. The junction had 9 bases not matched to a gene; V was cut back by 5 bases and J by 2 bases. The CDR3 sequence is CASSPGRANAYEQYF. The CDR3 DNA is TGTGCCAGCAGCCCGGGGAGGGCGAACGCCTACGAGCAGTACTTC.

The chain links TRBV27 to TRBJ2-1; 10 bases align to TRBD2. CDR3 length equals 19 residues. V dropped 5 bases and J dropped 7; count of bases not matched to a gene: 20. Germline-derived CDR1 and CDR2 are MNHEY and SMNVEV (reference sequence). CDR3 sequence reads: CASSTSLAGSLRGVNEQFF. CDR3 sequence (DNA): TGTGCCAGCAGTACATCACTAGCGGGGTCCCTCCGTGGGGTGAATGAGCAGTTCTTC.